These 18 T cell receptor beta chains share one sample of origin, sequenced in a study of blood T cell repertoires in COVID-19. Data came from immunoSEQ multiplex PCR; TCRdb stores just in-frame clones and leaves some out. This sample has 200,000 or so clones, with 79% found just once. Sequenced material: peripheral blood. The receptors come from a man between 60 and 70 years old with active or convalescent COVID-19.

J is TRBJ2-3 and V is TRBV5-4; 16 bases line up with TRBD2. The CDR3 totals 15 residues. Germline V CDR1 and CDR2: SGHNT, YYREEE (reference sequence). Unmatched junction bases numbered 11, after V lost 5 bases and J lost 14 bases. CDR3 sequence: CASRTGTSGRARLYF. In DNA, the CDR3 is TGTGCCAGCAGAACCGGGACTAGCGGGAGGGCCCGTCTGTATTTT.

This clone was counted a single time. The chain recombines TRBV5-1 with TRBJ2-1; D is possibly TRBD1 (6 bases). Germline V gene sequence: CDR1 SGHRS, CDR2 YFSETQ. Trimming removed 3 bases from V and 4 bases from J, with 11 bases in between. The CDR3 is 14 amino acids. In DNA form, the CDR3 reads TGCGCCAGCAGCTGGAGGACAGATTACAATGAGCAGTTCTTC. Its protein product is CASSWRTDYNEQFF.

The gene calls are TRBV5-6 and TRBJ2-3; TRBD1 aligns across 11 bases. Germline CDR1 reads SGHDT; CDR2 reads YYEEEE. The CDR3 covers 17 residues. V was pared by 3 bases and J by 2 bases, with 8 bases of the junction left unmatched. CDR3 coding DNA: TGTGCCAGCAGCTCAAATGGACAGGGGGCTTTCACAGATACGCAGTATTTT. Its protein is CASSSNGQGAFTDTQYF.

V usage is TRBV18 and J usage is TRBJ2-7, with 7 bases fitting TRBD2. V lost 3 bases and J lost 3; bases outside the gene matches: 2. Germline CDR1 KGHSH, CDR2 LQKENI. The CDR3 consists of 13 residues. DNA of the CDR3: TGTGCCAGCTCACCGACTAGCTTCTACGAGCAGTACTTC. This sequence encodes CASSPTSFYEQYF.

The rearrangement uses TRBV7-3 and TRBJ2-1, with TRBD2 matching 11 bases. The trim removed 5 bases at V and 9 bases at J, leaving 9 bases unmatched. CDR1 and CDR2 from the germline V gene are SGHTA and FQGTGA. The CDR3 is 15 residues long. The CDR3 DNA reads TGTGCCAGCAGCGCAACTAGCGGGAGTGGGGGTGAGCAGTTCTTC. Translating gives CASSATSGSGGEQFF.

The V gene is TRBV10-3, the J gene TRBJ1-1, with 9 bases aligning to TRBD1. Germline CDR1 ENHRY, CDR2 SYGVKD. The CDR3 totals 14 residues. V dropped 7 bases and J dropped 4; count of bases not matched to a gene: 7. DNA for the CDR3: TGTGCCATCACTCCGGACAGGGGATCCACTGAAGCTTTCTTT. It yields the protein CAITPDRGSTEAFF.

The rearrangement joins TRBV5-4 to TRBJ2-3, with 7 nucleotides matching TRBD2. The CDR3 length is 16 residues. Losses at the gene ends were 6 bases for V and 2 bases for J; bases not matched to a gene: 12. Germline V gene data show CDR1 as SGHNT and CDR2 as YYREEE (reference sequence). This CDR3 is CASTIGGRIPTDTQYF. As DNA, the CDR3 is TGTGCCAGCACCATCGGGGGGAGGATACCCACAGATACGCAGTATTTT.

J is TRBJ2-1 and V is TRBV15, with TRBD1 matching 10 bases. The V gene end was trimmed by 4 bases and the J gene end by 7 bases; junction bases not matched to a gene: 10. The CDR3 has 16 residues. Germline CDR1 is LNHNV and CDR2 is YYDKDF (reference sequence). The CDR3 reads CATSNPGTGDVNEQFF. The CDR3 bases are TGTGCCACCAGCAATCCAGGGACAGGGGACGTAAATGAGCAGTTCTTC.

The chain recombines TRBV11-3 with TRBJ1-4; no reliable D call. Trimming cost V 1 base and J 4 bases, with 16 bases left between them. Germline CDR1 SGHNT, CDR2 YENEEA. This CDR3 contains 17 residues. This chain's CDR3 is CASSLVSWAGFNEKLFF. The CDR3 DNA reads as TGTGCCAGCAGCTTAGTATCCTGGGCAGGCTTTAATGAAAAACTGTTTTTT.

The chain recombines TRBV9 with TRBJ2-7; 8 bases are shared with TRBD2. The CDR3 is 17 amino acids. The V segment lost 0 bases and the J segment 5 bases; nucleotides outside the gene matches: 13. CDR1 SGDLS and CDR2 YYNGEE come from the germline V gene. CDR3: CASSVGAKVAGFHEQYF. DNA for the CDR3: TGTGCCAGCAGCGTAGGGGCTAAGGTAGCGGGATTCCACGAGCAGTACTTC.

The V call is TRBV19, the J call TRBJ2-2; TRBD2 agrees at 12 bases. The V gene end was trimmed by 7 bases and the J gene end by 4 bases; junction bases not matched to a gene: 4. Germline loops: CDR1 LNHDA, CDR2 SQIVND (reference sequence). The CDR3 spans 15 residues. The CDR3: CASKSSGRVTGELFF. CDR3 nucleotides: TGTGCCAGTAAATCTAGCGGGAGGGTCACCGGGGAGCTGTTTTTT. The whole variable domain, remainder taken from reference TRBV19 and TRBJ2-2, is DGGITQSPKYLFRKEGQNVTLSCEQNLNHDAMYWYRQDPGQGLRLIYYSQIVNDFQKGDIAEGYSVSREKKESFPLTVTSAQKNPTAFYLCASKSSGRVTGELFFGEGSRLTVL.

This sequence joins TRBV7-9 and TRBJ1-1, with D hard to call. The CDR3 is 18 amino acids. Trimming removed 5 bases from V and 7 bases from J, with 29 bases in between. Per the germline V gene, CDR1 is SEHNR and CDR2 is FQNEAQ (reference sequence). CDR3 in amino acids: CASSGVGESLRRYSEAFF. For the CDR3, the DNA is TGTGCCAGCAGCGGAGTTGGGGAAAGTCTACGGAGGTACAGTGAAGCTTTCTTT.

V and J are TRBV7-9 and TRBJ1-5; D gene ambiguous. CDR1 and CDR2 from the germline V gene are SEHNR and FQNEAQ (reference sequence). V shed 5 bases and J shed 6 bases, with 8 bases lying between them. CDR3 length equals 12 residues. CDR3 region: CASSKTSQPQHF. CDR3 in DNA: TGTGCCAGCAGCAAGACAAGTCAGCCCCAGCATTTT.

The genes are TRBV29-1 and TRBJ2-7; a weak D match, TRBD2 (5 bases). Deletions cut 7 bases from V and 1 base from J, with 17 bases between. The V gene's germline CDR1 is SQVTM and CDR2 ANQGSEA. The CDR3 length is 14 residues. The CDR3 DNA is TGCAGCGCCTTAGGAGGCGGGTTATCCTACGAGCAGTACTTC. As protein: CSALGGGLSYEQYF.

The rearrangement links TRBV28 to TRBJ2-2, with TRBD1 identical over 11 bases. Germline V gene data show CDR1 as MDHEN and CDR2 as SYDVKM. The CDR3 runs 16 residues. V shed 5 bases and J 7 bases; nucleotides not matched to a gene: 9. CDR3 DNA: TGTGCCAGCAGTCGAGGTGGGACAGGGGGATTCGGGGAGCTGTTTTTT. Residues: CASSRGGTGGFGELFF.

The gene calls are TRBV10-3 and TRBJ2-1; 7 bases are a match to TRBD2. CDR3 length: 14 residues. The V gene's germline CDR1 is ENHRY and CDR2 SYGVKD. Germline trimming cut 3 bases from V and 5 bases from J; bases unmatched to any gene: 4. CDR3 sequence reads: CAISDSRGNNEQFF. The CDR3 region has the DNA TGTGCCATCAGTGACTCGCGGGGGAACAATGAGCAGTTCTTC.

The chain combines TRBV7-6 with TRBJ2-7; TRBD1 agrees at 8 bases. The V gene's germline CDR1 is SGHVS and CDR2 FNYEAQ. This CDR3 has 16 residues. V shed 1 base and J 4 bases; nucleotides not matched to a gene: 9. CDR3 in DNA: TGTGCCAGCAGCTTAGAGCGGCCGCAGGGGGCATACGAGCAGTACTTC. Its translation: CASSLERPQGAYEQYF.

A single count supports this clone. The V gene is TRBV28, the J gene TRBJ1-4; 9 bases map to TRBD1. CDR3 length: 15 amino acids. The germline V gene encodes CDR1 MDHEN and CDR2 SYDVKM. With V trimmed by 5 bases and J by 0 bases, 1 base remained unmatched. In DNA, the CDR3 is TGTGCCAGCAGTAGACAGGGGGCAACTAATGAAAAACTGTTTTTT. It codes for CASSRQGATNEKLFF.